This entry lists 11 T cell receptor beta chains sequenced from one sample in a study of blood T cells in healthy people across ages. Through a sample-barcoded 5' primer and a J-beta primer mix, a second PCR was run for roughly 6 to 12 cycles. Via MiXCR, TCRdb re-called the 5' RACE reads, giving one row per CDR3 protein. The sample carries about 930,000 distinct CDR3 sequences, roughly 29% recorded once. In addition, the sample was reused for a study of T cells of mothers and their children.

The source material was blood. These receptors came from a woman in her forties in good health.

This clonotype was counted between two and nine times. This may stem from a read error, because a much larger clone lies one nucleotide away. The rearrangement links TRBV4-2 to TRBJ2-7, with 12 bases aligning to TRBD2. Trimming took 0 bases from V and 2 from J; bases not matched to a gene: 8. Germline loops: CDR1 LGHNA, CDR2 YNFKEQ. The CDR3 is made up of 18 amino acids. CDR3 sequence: CASSQEWASGGATYEQYF. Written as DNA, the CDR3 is TGTGCCAGCAGCCAAGAGTGGGCTAGCGGGGGGGCCACCTACGAGCAGTACTTC.

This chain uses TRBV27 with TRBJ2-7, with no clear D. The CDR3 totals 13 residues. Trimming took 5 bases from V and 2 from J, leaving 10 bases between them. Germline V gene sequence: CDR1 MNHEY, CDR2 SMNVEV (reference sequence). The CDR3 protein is CASSPRITYEQYF. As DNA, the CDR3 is TGTGCCAGCAGTCCACGGATTACCTACGAGCAGTACTTC.

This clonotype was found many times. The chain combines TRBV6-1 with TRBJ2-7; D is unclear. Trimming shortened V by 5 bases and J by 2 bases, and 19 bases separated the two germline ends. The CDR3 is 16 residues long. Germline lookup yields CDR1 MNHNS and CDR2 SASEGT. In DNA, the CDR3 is TGTGCCAGCAGTTCAACGAAAGGTACATTTACCTACGAGCAGTACTTC. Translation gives CASSSTKGTFTYEQYF.

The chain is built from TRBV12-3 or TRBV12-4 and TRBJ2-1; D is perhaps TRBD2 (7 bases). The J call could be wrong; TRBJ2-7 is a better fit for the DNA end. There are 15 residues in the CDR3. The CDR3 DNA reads TGTGCCAGCAGTTTTGAGGGGGGGCCCTACAATGAGCAGTACTTC. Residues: CASSFEGGPYNEQYF.

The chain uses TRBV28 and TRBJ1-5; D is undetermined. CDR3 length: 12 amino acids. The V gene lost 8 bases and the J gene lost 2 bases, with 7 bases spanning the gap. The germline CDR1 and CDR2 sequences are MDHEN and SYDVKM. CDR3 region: CASGSGNQPQHF. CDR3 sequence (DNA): TGTGCCAGCGGTTCCGGCAATCAGCCCCAGCATTTT.

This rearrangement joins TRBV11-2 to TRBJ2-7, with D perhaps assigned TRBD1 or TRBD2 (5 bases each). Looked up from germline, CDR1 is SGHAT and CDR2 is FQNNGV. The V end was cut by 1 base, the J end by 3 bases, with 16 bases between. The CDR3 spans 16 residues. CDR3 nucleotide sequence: TGTGCCAGCAGCTTAGTAAAGAGGAGAGGGGTCTACGAGCAGTACTTC. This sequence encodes CASSLVKRRGVYEQYF.

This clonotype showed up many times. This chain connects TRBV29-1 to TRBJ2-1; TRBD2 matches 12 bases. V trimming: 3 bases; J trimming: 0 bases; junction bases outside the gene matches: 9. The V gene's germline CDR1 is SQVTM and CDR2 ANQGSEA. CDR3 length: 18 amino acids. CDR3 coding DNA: TGCAGCGTTGATAGCCTAGCGGGGGGGTCTGGCTCCTACAATGAGCAGTTCTTC. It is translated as CSVDSLAGGSGSYNEQFF.

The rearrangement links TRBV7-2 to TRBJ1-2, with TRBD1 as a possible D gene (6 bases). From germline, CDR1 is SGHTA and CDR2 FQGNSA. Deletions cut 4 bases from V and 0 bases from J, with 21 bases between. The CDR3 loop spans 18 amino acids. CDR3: CASSSPTGPKTSNYGYTF. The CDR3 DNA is TGTGCCAGCAGCTCCCCGACAGGACCCAAAACCTCTAACTATGGCTACACCTTC. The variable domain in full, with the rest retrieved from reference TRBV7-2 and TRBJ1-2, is GAGVSQSPSNKVTEKGKDVELRCDPISGHTALYWYRQSLGQGLEFLIYFQGNSAPDKSGLPSDRFSAERTGGSVSTLTIQRTQQEDSAVYLCASSSPTGPKTSNYGYTFGSGTRLTVV.

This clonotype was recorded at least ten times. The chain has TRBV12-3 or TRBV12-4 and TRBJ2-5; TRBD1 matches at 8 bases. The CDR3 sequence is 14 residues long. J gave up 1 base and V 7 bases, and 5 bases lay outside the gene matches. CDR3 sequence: CASNRQGTQETQYF. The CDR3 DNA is TGTGCCAGCAATCGACAGGGGACCCAAGAGACCCAGTACTTC.

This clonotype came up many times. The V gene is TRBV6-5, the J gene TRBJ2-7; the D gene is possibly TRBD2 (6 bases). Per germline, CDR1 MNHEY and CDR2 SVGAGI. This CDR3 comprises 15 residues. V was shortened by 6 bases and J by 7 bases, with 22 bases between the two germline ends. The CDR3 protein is CASSLRTTGIEEQYF. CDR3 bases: TGTGCCAGCAGCCTACGGACTACCGGGATCGAAGAGCAGTACTTC.

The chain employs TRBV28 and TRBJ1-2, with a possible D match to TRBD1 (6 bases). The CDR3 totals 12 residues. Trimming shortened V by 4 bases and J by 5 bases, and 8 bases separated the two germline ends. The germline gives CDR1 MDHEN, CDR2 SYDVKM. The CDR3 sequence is CASSWTAYGYTF. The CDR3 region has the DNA TGTGCCAGCAGTTGGACAGCTTATGGCTACACCTTC.